Listed below are T cell receptor beta chains from one sample, sequenced in a study of radiotherapy plus CTLA-4 blockade in lung cancer. Repertoires were generated with immunoSEQ multiplex PCR, while TCRdb's copy carries only in-frame clones and drops some. The data contain about 60,000 clones, 77% of them singletons. Sequencing was performed on peripheral blood, taken from a patient treated with radiotherapy plus ipilimumab. The receptors shown here come from a human donor with non-small cell lung cancer who had a partial response to radiotherapy plus ipilimumab. Each CDR3 is given with its conserved first and last residue. The D gene is left open where the match is weak. Clone size is given for some rows only: seen once, a few or many times, or a class if the clone is expanded.

clone_size d_call j_call v_call cdr3_length cdr3_nt cdr3_aa
- - TRBJ1-1 TRBV6-1 15 TGTGCCAGCAGTGAAAATCTCTTCGGTGACACTGAAGCTTTCTTT CASSENLFGDTEAFF
- - TRBJ2-3 TRBV27 14 TGTGCCAGCAGACCCGAGAGTTTTCCAGATACGCAGTATTTT CASRPESFPDTQYF
few - TRBJ2-7 TRBV19 14 TGTGCCAGTAGTATCAGACAGGACTCCTACGAGCAGTACTTC CASSIRQDSYEQYF
- - TRBJ2-5 TRBV7-3 13 TGTGCCAGCAGCTTACTCCGGGGAGAGACCCAGTACTTC CASSLLRGETQYF
- - TRBJ2-1 TRBV4-2 17 TGTGCCAGCAGCCAAGATTTGGGGCAGGCCGGATCGAATGAGCAGTTCTTC CASSQDLGQAGSNEQFF
once - TRBJ1-1 TRBV6-5 15 TGTGCCAGCAGAAAAGGGCGCAGGGTGAACACTGAAGCTTTCTTT CASRKGRRVNTEAFF
- - TRBJ2-7 TRBV5-1 15 TGCGCCAGCAGCTCGTTAGCGGAGGCCTCCTACGAGCAGTACTTC CASSSLAEASYEQYF
- - TRBJ1-4 TRBV6-1 14 TGTGCCAGCAGGCGGACAGCGGCAGTCGAAAAACTGTTTTTT CASRRTAAVEKLFF
- - TRBJ1-1 TRBV18 16 TGTGCCAGCTCACCATCGCCATACCAAACGCGGGCCGAAGCTTTCTTT CASSPSPYQTRAEAFF
- TRBD1 TRBJ2-7 TRBV28 14 TGTGCCAGCAGTCAGACAGGGCGAGGCTACGAGCAGTACTTC CASSQTGRGYEQYF
- - TRBJ1-2 TRBV19 14 TGTGCCAGTAGTAGCCCGGGGGGCAGGTATGGCTACACCTTC CASSSPGGRYGYTF
- TRBD2 TRBJ2-3 TRBV19 13 TGTGCCAGTAGTAGGACTAGCGAAGATACGCAGTATTTT CASSRTSEDTQYF
- TRBD1 TRBJ2-5 TRBV15 15 TGTGCCACCAGCAGTCCATGGGACAGGGAAGAGACCCAGTACTTC CATSSPWDREETQYF
- TRBD1 TRBJ1-1 TRBV18 14 TGTGCCAGCTCCCCCCGGACAGGGAACACTGAAGCTTTCTTT CASSPRTGNTEAFF
- TRBD2 TRBJ2-7 TRBV7-9 15 TGTGCCAGCAGCCCAGGGACTAGCGGGGGCGGGGAGCAGTACTTC CASSPGTSGGGEQYF
few TRBD1 TRBJ1-6 TRBV4-2 15 TGTGCCAGCAGCCAGCGGGACAGGGGTAATTCACCCCTCCACTTT CASSQRDRGNSPLHF
- TRBD2 TRBJ2-5 TRBV10-3 16 TGTGCCATCAGTGAGTCCTCTAGCGGCCGAGGGGAGACCCAGTACTTC CAISESSSGRGETQYF
- TRBD1 TRBJ2-7 TRBV7-9 17 TGTGCCAGCAGCCCGGGACAGGGGATGGTATCCCTTTACGAGCAGTACTTC CASSPGQGMVSLYEQYF
- TRBD2 TRBJ2-1 TRBV27 14 TGTGCCAGCAGTTGGACTAGCGGGGGGATTAAGCAGTTCTTC CASSWTSGGIKQFF
- - TRBJ1-1 TRBV14 13 TGTGCCAGCAGCCAAGGGTCCGGCACTGAAGCTTTCTTT CASSQGSGTEAFF
few TRBD1 TRBJ1-2 TRBV19 16 TGTGCCAGTAGTACACGGACAGGAGCTGTGGACTATGGCTACACCTTC CASSTRTGAVDYGYTF
- - TRBJ2-3 TRBV5-1 15 TGCGCCAGCAGCTTTTATGGCGGGGGCACAGATACGCAGTATTTT CASSFYGGGTDTQYF
- - TRBJ1-6 TRBV7-9 16 TGTGCCAGCAGCTTAGGGGCCGGGGTTAAAGCTTCACCCCTCCACTTT CASSLGAGVKASPLHF
few - TRBJ1-3 TRBV15 16 TGTGCCACCAATTCCCCCACAGGGCAGGAAGGAAACACCATATATTTT CATNSPTGQEGNTIYF
few TRBD1 TRBJ1-1 TRBV27 15 TGTGCCAGCAGTCAGAACAGGGGAAAGGGCACTGAAGCTTTCTTT CASSQNRGKGTEAFF
- - TRBJ2-7 TRBV11-2 13 TGTGCCAGCAGCCTTGGACAGCCCTACGAGCAGTACTTC CASSLGQPYEQYF
- - TRBJ2-7 TRBV11-2 16 TGTGCCAGCAGCCCCTTGGGGGGACGCTTGGGAAACGAGCAGTACTTC CASSPLGGRLGNEQYF
- TRBD1 TRBJ1-4 TRBV6-1 13 TGTGCCAGCAGTGAGGGACAGAGGGAAAAACTGTTTTTT CASSEGQREKLFF
- TRBD2 TRBJ2-7 TRBV11-3 17 TGTGCCAGCAGCGTACCGGGACTAGCGGGCAACTCCTACGAGCAGTACTTC CASSVPGLAGNSYEQYF
- - TRBJ2-5 TRBV2 13 TGTGCCAGCAGTGTTGCAGGGCGGGAGACCCAGTACTTC CASSVAGRETQYF
- TRBD1 TRBJ2-4 TRBV27 14 TGTGCCAGCAGTTGGGGGACAGGGGAAAACATTCAGTACTTC CASSWGTGENIQYF
- - TRBJ1-4 TRBV5-1 14 TGCGCCAGCAGCTTGGGGGGGGTTGGTGAAAAACTGTTTTTT CASSLGGVGEKLFF
- - TRBJ1-1 TRBV5-1 15 TGCGCCAGCAGCAGATCCGGGATCGAGAACACTGAAGCTTTCTTT CASSRSGIENTEAFF
- TRBD1 TRBJ1-2 TRBV2 15 TGTGCCAGCAGTCCCAATGGCTTGGACAGGGTTGGCTACACCTTC CASSPNGLDRVGYTF
- TRBD1 TRBJ2-1 TRBV4-2 17 TGTGCCAGCAGCCAAGATCCTGGCAGGGGGCTGACGAATGAGCAGTTCTTC CASSQDPGRGLTNEQFF
medium-sized TRBD1 TRBJ2-5 TRBV9 14 TGTGCCAGCAGCGCCTGGGACAGGGAAGAGACCCAGTACTTC CASSAWDREETQYF
few TRBD2 TRBJ2-1 TRBV25-1 14 TGTGCCAGCAGTGAGCTAGCGGGGGGACCCAAGCAGTTCTTC CASSELAGGPKQFF
- - TRBJ2-3 TRBV6-1 14 TGTGCCAGCAGTGGACTAACCAACACAGATACGCAGTATTTT CASSGLTNTDTQYF
- TRBD1 TRBJ2-3 TRBV5-1 15 TGCGCCAGCAGCTTGAACCCTAGGGGGCCAGATACGCAGTATTTT CASSLNPRGPDTQYF
- - TRBJ1-2 TRBV6-1 13 TGTGCCGTCAGCCGGGGGGCCAACTATGGCTACACCTTC CAVSRGANYGYTF
- TRBD1 TRBJ2-7 TRBV10-3 11 TGTGCCACCAGGGACAGCTACGAGCAGTACTTC CATRDSYEQYF
few - TRBJ2-3 TRBV11-3 14 TGTGCCAGCAGCTTCCAGGGGGACTCAGATACGCAGTATTTT CASSFQGDSDTQYF
- TRBD1 TRBJ2-7 TRBV7-2 14 TGTGCCAGCAGCTTAGCTAAAGGGGGCAGGGAGCAGTACTTC CASSLAKGGREQYF
- - TRBJ2-3 TRBV10-2 13 TGCGCCAGCAGCCTGAGCGGCACAGATACGCAGTATTTT CASSLSGTDTQYF